This entry lists 5 T cell receptor delta chains sequenced from one sample in a study of gamma-delta chains in newborns, infants, children. TCRdb re-processed the reads via CATT. The table records about 4,900 delta-chain clones, 3% to 4.5% of them present only once. Sequencing was done on a sample of blood. The receptors stem from a child who was a newborn, infant or young child, either healthy, febrile or measles-vaccinated (not recorded which).

This clone rates as medium-sized (0.01 to 0.1%). A much larger clone lies a single base off, so this may be a read error. This same CDR3 is encoded by further DNA sequences in the sample. The chain uses TRDV2 and TRDJ2; TRDD3 aligns across 12 bases. In germline, CDR1 is GEAIGNYY, CDR2 EKD. The CDR3 extends over 15 amino acids. CDR3: CACDILGDTTAQLFF. As DNA, the CDR3 is TGCGCCTGTGACATACTGGGGGATACGACAGCACAACTCTTCTTT.

Notes on this clone: TCRdb lists the protein of a much larger clone for this DNA, which differs at residue 6, so this is likely a read error; the protein given here is translated from the DNA itself. V is TRDV1 and J is TRDJ1; D is undetermined. Germline V CDR1 and CDR2: TSWWSYY, QGS. Trimming took off 2 bases at V and 9 bases at J, with 10 bases between the two ends. The CDR3 has 12 amino acids. This CDR3 reads CALGEGRGELIF. The CDR3 coding sequence is TGTGCTCTTGGGGAAGGTAGAGGGGAACTCATCTTT.

This clone was seen a handful of times. This chain uses TRDV2 with TRDJ2; D is perhaps TRDD3 (6 bases). The CDR3 length is 14 residues. Germline CDR1 and CDR2: GEAIGNYY and EKD. Trimming removed 3 bases at V and 9 bases at J, with 16 bases between. The CDR3 coding sequence is TGTGCCTGTGACTCCGTGGGGGGTACAACACAACTCTTCTTT. Protein: CACDSVGGTTQLFF.

In this sample, this clone is medium-sized. Other nucleotide sequences from this sample produce the same CDR3. The chain carries TRDV1 and TRDJ1; 10 bases line up with TRDD3. Per the germline V gene, CDR1 is TSWWSYY and CDR2 is QGS. V trimming: 2 bases; J trimming: 2 bases; junction bases outside the gene matches: 5. The length of the CDR3 is 16 residues. As DNA, the CDR3 is TGTGCTCTTGGGGAATCGAAACTGGGGGATACCGATAAACTCATCTTT. It translates to CALGESKLGDTDKLIF.

This clone was detected a few times. The protein TCRdb lists belongs to a much larger clone and differs from this DNA's translation at residue 7, which points to a read error; the protein shown is made from the DNA. The chain couples TRDV1 to TRDJ1; TRDD3 matches 8 bases. CDR3 size: 20 residues. Germline V gene lookup returns CDR1 TSWWSYY and CDR2 QGS. Trimming removed 1 base from V and 0 bases from J; junction bases left unmatched: 16. CDR3: CALGERGAYGGIRHTDKLIF. In DNA, the CDR3 is TGTGCTCTTGGGGAACGTGGAGCCTACGGAGGGATACGGCACACCGATAAACTCATCTTT.